The clone carrying this TCR beta chain has ten or more counts. The patients chosen for sequencing had shown expansion of CD8+CD57+ cells (detected by flow cytometry). At the time of blood sampling, patients had not yet received any therapy. This sample is drawn from a study of CD8+CD57+ T cells in acquired aplastic anemia. The study profiled TCR beta VDJ and CDR3 using genomic DNA as template. MiXCR was run by TCRdb on the reads, yielding one entry per CDR3 protein. This table has fewer than 200,000 distinct CDR3 sequences, approximately 48% appearing once. The sample taken for sequencing was sorted CD4+, CD8+, or CD8+CD57+ T cells (not recorded which) from PBMCs. The clonotype comes from a human donor with aplastic anemia.

The CDR3 sequence is CASSRDRVNNSPLHF. The DNA of the CDR3 is TGCGCCAGCAGCCGCGACAGGGTTAATAATTCACCCCTCCACTTT. The rearrangement joins TRBV5-1 to TRBJ1-6; 7 bases map to TRBD1. The CDR3 spans 15 residues. The junction had 6 bases not matched to a gene; V was cut back by 4 bases and J by 5 bases. CDR1 and CDR2 (germline): SGHRS, YFSETQ.